This record concerns one TCR beta chain sequence. Its specificity is unknown. This sample stems from a study of cytomegalovirus exposure and HLA in healthy donors. Assay used: immunoSEQ multiplex PCR; TCRdb lists only in-frame clones, some missing. The sample yields 250,000 to 400,000 clones, roughly nine tenths seen once. Study-level findings and limits: Cytomegalovirus status was reportedly diagnosed by the classifier with high specificity and sensitivity. The authors confirmed in vitro that a few CMV-associated chains were specific for CMV antigens.

The donors were in the roughly 120-subject validation cohort; that cohort was separate from the roughly 730-subject first cohort. Germline V CDR1 and CDR2: SGHNT, YYREEE (reference sequence). The germline V and J ends were trimmed by 1 base and 4 bases, with 6 bases remaining between them. The CDR3 loop spans 12 amino acids. The V gene is TRBV5-4, the J gene TRBJ2-7, with TRBD2 as a possible D gene (5 bases). The material sequenced was PBMCs. This TCR was recovered from a woman in her 30s in good health and CMV-seropositive. CDR3 sequence reads: CASSLWEYEQYF. The CDR3 DNA follows: TGTGCCAGCAGCTTGTGGGAGTACGAGCAGTACTTC.